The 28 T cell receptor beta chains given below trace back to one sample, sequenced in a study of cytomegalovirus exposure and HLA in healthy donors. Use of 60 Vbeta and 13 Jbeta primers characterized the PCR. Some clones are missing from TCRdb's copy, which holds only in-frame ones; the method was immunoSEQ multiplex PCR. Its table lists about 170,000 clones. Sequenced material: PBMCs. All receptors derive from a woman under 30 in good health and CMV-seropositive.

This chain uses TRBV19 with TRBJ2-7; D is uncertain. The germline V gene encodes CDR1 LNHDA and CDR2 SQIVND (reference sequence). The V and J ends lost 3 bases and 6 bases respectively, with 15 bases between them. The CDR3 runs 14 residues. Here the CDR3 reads CASSIPTIPGEQYF. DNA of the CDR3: TGTGCCAGTAGTATCCCCACGATTCCGGGCGAGCAGTACTTC. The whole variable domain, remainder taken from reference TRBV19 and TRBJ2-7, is DGGITQSPKYLFRKEGQNVTLSCEQNLNHDAMYWYRQDPGQGLRLIYYSQIVNDFQKGDIAEGYSVSREKKESFPLTVTSAQKNPTAFYLCASSIPTIPGEQYFGPGTRLTVT.

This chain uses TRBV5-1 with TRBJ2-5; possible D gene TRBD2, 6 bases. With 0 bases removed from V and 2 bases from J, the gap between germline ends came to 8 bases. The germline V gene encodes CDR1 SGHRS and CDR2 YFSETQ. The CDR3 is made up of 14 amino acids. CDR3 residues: CASSLVAVQETQYF. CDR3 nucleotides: TGCGCCAGCAGCTTGGTAGCGGTACAAGAGACCCAGTACTTC.

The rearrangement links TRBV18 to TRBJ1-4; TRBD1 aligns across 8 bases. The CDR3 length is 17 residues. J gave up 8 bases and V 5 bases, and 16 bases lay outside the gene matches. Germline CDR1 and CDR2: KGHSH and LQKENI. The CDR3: CASSASQAGGSFEKLFF. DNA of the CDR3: TGTGCCAGCTCAGCGTCTCAAGCAGGGGGCAGTTTCGAAAAACTGTTTTTT. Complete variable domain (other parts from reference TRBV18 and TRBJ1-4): NAGVMQNPRHLVRRRGQEARLRCSPMKGHSHVYWYRQLPEEGLKFMVYLQKENIIDESGMPKERFSAEFPKEGPSILRIQQVVRGDSAAYFCASSASQAGGSFEKLFFGSGTQLSVL.

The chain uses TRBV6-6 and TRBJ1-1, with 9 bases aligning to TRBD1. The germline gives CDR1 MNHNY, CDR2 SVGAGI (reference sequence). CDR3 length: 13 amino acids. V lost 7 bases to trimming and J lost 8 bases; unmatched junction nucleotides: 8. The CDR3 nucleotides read TGTGCCAGCAAAACATCCGGGACAGGGGAAGCTTTCTTT. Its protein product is CASKTSGTGEAFF.

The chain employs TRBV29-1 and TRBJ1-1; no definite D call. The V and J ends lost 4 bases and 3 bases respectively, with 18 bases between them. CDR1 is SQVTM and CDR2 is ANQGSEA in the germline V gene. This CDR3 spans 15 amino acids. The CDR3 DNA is TGCAGCGTTGGCGCCAGCCTCAGGATGGACACTGAAGCTTTCTTT. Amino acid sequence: CSVGASLRMDTEAFF.

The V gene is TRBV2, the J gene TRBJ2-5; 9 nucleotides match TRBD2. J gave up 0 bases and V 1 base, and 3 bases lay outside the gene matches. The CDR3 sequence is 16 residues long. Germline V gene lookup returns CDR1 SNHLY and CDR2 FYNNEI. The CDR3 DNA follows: TGTGCCAGCAGTGAAGGACTAGCGGCGTACCAAGAGACCCAGTACTTC. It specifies CASSEGLAAYQETQYF.

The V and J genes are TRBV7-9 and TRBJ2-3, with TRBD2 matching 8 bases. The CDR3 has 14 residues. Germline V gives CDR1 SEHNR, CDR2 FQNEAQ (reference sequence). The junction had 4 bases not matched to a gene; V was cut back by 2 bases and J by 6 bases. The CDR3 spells CASSLSGGIDTQYF. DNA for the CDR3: TGTGCCAGCAGCTTATCGGGAGGGATCGATACGCAGTATTTT.

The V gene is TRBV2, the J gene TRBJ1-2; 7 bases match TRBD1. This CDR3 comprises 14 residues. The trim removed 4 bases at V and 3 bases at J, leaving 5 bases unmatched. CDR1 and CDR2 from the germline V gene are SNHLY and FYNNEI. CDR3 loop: CASSGTGAYYGYTF. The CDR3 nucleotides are TGTGCCAGCAGTGGTACAGGGGCTTACTATGGCTACACCTTC.

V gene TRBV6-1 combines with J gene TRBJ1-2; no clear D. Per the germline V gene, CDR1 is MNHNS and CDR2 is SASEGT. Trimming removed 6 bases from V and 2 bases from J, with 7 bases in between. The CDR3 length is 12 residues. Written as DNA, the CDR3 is TGTGCCAGCAGCGAGAGCAACTATGGCTACACCTTC. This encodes CASSESNYGYTF.

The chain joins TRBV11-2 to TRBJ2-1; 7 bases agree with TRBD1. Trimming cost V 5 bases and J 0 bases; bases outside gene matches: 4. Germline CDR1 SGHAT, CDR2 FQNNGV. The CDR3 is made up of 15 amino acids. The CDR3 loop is CASSPGQSSYNEQFF. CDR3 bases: TGTGCCAGCAGCCCGGGACAGAGCTCCTACAATGAGCAGTTCTTC.

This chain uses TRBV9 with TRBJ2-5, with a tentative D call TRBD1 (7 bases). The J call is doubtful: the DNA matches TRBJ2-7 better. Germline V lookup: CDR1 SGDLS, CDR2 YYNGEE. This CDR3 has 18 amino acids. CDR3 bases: TGTGCCAGCAGCGCCGCAGGGGGGATATCAGCGAACCACTACGAGCAGTACTTC. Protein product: CASSAAGGISANHYEQYF.

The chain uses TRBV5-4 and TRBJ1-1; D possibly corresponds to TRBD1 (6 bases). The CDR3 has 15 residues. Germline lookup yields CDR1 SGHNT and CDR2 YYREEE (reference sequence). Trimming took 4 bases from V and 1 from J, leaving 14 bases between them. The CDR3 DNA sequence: TGTGCCAGCAGCGAACCCGGGACAAGGAACACTGAAGCTTTCTTT. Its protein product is CASSEPGTRNTEAFF.

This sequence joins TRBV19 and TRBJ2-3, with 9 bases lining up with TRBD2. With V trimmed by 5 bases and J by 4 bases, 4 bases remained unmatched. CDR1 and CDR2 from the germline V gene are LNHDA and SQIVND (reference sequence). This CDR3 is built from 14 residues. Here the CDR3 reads CASSVAGEADTQYF. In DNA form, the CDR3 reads TGTGCCAGTAGTGTAGCGGGAGAGGCAGATACGCAGTATTTT.

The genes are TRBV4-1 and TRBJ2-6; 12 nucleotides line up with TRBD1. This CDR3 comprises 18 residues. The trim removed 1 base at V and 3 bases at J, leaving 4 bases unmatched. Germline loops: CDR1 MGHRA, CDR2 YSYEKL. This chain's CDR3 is CASSQAGQGAGGANVLTF. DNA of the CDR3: TGCGCCAGCAGCCAAGCGGGACAGGGGGCGGGTGGGGCCAACGTCCTGACTTTC.

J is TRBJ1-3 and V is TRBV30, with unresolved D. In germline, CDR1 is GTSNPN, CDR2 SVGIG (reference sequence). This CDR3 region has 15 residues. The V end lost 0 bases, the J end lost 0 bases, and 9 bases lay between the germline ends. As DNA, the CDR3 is TGTGCCTGGAGTGTACCTCCTAACTCTGGAAACACCATATATTTT. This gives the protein CAWSVPPNSGNTIYF. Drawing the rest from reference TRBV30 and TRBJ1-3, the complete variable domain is SQTIHQWPATLVQPVGSPLSLECTVEGTSNPNLYWYRQAAGRGLQLLFYSVGIGQISSEVPQNLSASRPQDRQFILSSKKLLLSDSGFYLCAWSVPPNSGNTIYFGEGSWLTVV.

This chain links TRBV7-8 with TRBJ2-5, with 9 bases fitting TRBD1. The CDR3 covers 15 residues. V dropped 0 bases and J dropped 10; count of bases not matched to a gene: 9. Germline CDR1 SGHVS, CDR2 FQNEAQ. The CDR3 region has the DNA TGTGCCAGCAGCTTAGCTCGGACAGGGGAAGGTGGCCAGTACTTC. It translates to CASSLARTGEGGQYF.

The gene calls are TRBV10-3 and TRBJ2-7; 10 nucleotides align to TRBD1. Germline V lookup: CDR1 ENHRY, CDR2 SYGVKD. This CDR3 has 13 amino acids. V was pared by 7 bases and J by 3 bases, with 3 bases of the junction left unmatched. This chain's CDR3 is CAIMGDRGYEQYF. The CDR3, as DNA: TGTGCCATCATGGGGGACAGGGGCTACGAGCAGTACTTC.

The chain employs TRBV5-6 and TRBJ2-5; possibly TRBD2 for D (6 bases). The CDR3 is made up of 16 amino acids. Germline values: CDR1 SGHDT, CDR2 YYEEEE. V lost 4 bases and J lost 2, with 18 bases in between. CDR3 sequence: CASSGRRGGNQETQYF. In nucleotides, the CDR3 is TGTGCCAGCAGCGGGAGGAGGGGCGGGAATCAAGAGACCCAGTACTTC.

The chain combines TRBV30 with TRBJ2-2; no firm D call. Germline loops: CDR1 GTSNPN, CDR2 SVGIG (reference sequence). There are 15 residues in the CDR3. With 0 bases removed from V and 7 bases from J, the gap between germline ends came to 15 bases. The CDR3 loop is CAWSVAASPGGELFF. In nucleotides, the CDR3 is TGTGCCTGGAGTGTAGCAGCCTCGCCGGGCGGGGAGCTGTTTTTT.

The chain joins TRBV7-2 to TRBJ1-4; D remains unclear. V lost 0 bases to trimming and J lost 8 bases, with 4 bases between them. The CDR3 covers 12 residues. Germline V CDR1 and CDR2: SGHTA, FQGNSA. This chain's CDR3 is CASSLASEKLFF. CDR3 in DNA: TGTGCCAGCAGCTTAGCGTCAGAAAAACTGTTTTTT.

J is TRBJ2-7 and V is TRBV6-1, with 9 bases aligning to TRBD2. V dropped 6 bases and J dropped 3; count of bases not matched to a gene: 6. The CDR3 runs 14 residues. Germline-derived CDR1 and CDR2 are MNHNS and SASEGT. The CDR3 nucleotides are TGTGCCAGCAGGGAGCGGGAGGCTAACTACGAGCAGTACTTC. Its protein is CASREREANYEQYF.

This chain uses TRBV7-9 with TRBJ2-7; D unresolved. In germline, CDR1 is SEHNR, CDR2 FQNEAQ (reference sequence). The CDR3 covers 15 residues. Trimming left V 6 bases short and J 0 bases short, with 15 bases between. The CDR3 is CASSDWFESSYEQYF. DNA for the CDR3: TGTGCCAGCAGTGATTGGTTTGAGAGCTCCTACGAGCAGTACTTC.

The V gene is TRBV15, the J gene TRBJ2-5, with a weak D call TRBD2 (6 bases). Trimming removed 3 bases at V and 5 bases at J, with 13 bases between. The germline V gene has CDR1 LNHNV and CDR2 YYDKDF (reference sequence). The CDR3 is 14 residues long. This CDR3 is CATSSSLARETQYF. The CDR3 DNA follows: TGTGCCACCAGCAGCTCCCTAGCGAGGGAGACCCAGTACTTC. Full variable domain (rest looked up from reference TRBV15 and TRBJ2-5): DAMVIQNPRYQVTQFGKPVTLSCSQTLNHNVMYWYQQKSSQAPKLLFHYYDKDFNNEADTPDNFQSRRPNTSFCFLDIRSPGLGDTAMYLCATSSSLARETQYFGPGTRLLVL.

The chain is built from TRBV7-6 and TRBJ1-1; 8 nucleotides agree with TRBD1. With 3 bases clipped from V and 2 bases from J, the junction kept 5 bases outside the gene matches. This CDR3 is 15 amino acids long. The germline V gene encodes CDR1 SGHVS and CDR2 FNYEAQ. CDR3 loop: CASSLADRGNTEAFF. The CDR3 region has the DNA TGTGCCAGCAGCTTGGCCGACAGGGGAAACACTGAAGCTTTCTTT.

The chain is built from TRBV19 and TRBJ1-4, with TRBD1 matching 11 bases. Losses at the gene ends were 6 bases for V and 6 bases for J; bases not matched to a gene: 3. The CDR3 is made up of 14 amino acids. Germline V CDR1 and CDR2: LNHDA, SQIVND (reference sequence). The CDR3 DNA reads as TGTGCCAGTAGGAGGACAGGGGGCGATGAAAAACTGTTTTTT. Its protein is CASRRTGGDEKLFF.

The CDR3 region is CASSLSQDLGYTF. The CDR3 region has the DNA TGTGCCAGCAGCTTGTCACAGGATCTTGGCTACACCTTC. J is TRBJ1-2 and V is TRBV7-2, with D perhaps matching TRBD1 (5 bases). Germline loops: CDR1 SGHTA, CDR2 FQGNSA. Trimming removed 3 bases at V and 7 bases at J, with 12 bases between. The CDR3 sequence is 13 residues long. The full variable domain, with the rest looked up from reference TRBV7-2 and TRBJ1-2, is GAGVSQSPSNKVTEKGKDVELRCDPISGHTALYWYRQSLGQGLEFLIYFQGNSAPDKSGLPSDRFSAERTGGSVSTLTIQRTQQEDSAVYLCASSLSQDLGYTFGSGTRLTVV.

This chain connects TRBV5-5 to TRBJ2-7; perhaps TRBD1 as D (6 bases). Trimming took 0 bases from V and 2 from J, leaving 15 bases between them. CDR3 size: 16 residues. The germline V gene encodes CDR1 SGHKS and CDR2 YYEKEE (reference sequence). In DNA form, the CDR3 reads TGTGCCAGCAGCTTGGGAGGGGCCAGGGGTACCTACGAGCAGTACTTC. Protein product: CASSLGGARGTYEQYF.

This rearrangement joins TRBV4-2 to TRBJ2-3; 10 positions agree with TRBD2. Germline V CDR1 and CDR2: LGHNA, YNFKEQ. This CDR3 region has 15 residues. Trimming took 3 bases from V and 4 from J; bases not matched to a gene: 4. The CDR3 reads CASSHEREGADTQYF. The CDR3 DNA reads TGTGCCAGCAGCCACGAGCGGGAGGGCGCAGATACGCAGTATTTT.